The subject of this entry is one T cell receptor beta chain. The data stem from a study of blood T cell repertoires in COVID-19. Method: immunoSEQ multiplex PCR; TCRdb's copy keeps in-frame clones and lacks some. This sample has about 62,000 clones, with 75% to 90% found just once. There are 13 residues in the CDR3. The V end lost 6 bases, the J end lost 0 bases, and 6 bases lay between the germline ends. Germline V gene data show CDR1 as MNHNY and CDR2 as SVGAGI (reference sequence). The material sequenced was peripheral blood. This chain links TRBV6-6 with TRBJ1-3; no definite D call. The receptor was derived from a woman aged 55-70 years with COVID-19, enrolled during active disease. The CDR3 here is CASSQISGNTIYF. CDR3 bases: TGTGCCAGCAGCCAAATCTCTGGAAACACCATATATTTT.